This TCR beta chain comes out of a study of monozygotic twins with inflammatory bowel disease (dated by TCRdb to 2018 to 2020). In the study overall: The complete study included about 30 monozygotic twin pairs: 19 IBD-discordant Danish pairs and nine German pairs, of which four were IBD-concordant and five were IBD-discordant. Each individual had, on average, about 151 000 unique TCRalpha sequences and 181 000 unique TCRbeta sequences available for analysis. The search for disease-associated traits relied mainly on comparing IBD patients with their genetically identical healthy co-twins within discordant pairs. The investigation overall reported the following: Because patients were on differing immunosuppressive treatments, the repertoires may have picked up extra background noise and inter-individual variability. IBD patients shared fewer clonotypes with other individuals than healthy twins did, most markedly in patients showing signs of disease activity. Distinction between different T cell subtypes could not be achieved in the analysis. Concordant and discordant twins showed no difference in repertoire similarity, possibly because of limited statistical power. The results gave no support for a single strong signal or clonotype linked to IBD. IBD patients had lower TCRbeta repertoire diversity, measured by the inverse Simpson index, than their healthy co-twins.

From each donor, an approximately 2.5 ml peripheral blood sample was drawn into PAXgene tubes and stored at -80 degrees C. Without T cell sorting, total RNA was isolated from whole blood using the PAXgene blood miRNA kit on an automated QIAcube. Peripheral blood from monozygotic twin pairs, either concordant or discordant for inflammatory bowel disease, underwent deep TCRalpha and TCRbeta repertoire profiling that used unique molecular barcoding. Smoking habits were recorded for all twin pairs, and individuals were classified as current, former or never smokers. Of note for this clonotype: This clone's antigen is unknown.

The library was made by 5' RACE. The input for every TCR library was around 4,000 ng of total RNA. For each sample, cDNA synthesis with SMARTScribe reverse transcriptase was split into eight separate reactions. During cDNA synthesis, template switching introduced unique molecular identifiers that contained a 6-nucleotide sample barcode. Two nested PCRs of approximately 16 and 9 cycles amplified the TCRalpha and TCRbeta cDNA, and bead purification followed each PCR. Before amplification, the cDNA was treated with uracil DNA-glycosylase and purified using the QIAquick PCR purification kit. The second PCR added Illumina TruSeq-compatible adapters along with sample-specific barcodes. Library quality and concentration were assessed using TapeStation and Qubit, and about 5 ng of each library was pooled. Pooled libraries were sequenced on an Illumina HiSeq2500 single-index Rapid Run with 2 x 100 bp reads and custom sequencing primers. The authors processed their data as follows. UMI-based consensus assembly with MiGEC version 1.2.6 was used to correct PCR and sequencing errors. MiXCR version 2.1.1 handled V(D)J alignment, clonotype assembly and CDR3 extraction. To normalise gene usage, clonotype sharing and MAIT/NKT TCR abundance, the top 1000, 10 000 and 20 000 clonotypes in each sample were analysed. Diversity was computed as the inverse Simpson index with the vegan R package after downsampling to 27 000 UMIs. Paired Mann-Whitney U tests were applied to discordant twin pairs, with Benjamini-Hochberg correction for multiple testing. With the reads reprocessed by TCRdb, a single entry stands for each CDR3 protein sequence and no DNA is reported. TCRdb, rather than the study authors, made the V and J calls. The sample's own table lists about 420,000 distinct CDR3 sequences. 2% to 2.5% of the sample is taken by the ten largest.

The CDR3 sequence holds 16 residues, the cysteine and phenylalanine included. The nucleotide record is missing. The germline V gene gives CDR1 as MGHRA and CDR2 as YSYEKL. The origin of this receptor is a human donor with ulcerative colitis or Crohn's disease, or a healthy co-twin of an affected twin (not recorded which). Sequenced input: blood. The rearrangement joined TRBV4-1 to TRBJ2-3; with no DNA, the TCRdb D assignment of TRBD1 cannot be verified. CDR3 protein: CASSPSFLGTTDTQYF.